This T cell receptor beta chain emerged from a study of response to subunit inactivated influenza vaccine. Overall study findings and caveats: There was a suggestion from the authors that each seasonal influenza vaccination recruits few new T cells.

From the RT-PCR reads, TCRdb called clonotypes with MiXCR, one entry per CDR3 protein. This table has about 540,000 distinct CDR3 sequences, 14% appearing once. As regards this clonotype: What it binds is not known.

The V gene end was trimmed by 5 bases and the J gene end by 4 bases; junction bases not matched to a gene: 1. Germline loops: CDR1 SQVTM, CDR2 ANQGSEA. The CDR3 is 11 residues long. The clonotype was recovered from a man aged 50 or older who received an inactivated influenza vaccine. This chain joins TRBV29-1 and TRBJ2-5, with 7 nucleotides matching TRBD1. The source material was PBMCs from blood, sampled 11 to 12 days after vaccination. In nucleotides, the CDR3 is TGCAGCGTTTCAGGGGGAGAGACCCAGTACTTC. Protein sequence: CSVSGGETQYF.